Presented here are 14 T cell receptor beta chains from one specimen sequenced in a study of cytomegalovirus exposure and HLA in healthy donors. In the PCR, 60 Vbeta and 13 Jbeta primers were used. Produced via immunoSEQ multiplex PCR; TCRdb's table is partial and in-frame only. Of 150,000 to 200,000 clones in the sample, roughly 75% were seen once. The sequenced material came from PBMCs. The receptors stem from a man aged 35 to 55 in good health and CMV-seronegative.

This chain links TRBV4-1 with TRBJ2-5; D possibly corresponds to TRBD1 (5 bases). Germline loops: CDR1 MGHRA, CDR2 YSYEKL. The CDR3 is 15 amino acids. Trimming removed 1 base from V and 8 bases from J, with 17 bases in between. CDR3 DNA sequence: TGCGCCAGCAGCCAAGGGGGCGGCAGATCCATAACCCAGTACTTC. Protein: CASSQGGGRSITQYF.

CDR3: CASRRTAEGAYYGYTF. The CDR3 DNA is TGTGCCAGTAGGCGGACAGCCGAGGGGGCCTACTATGGCTACACCTTC. The chain is built from TRBV19 and TRBJ1-2; 7 bases agree with TRBD1. The germline gives CDR1 LNHDA, CDR2 SQIVND (reference sequence). CDR3 length: 16 residues. The J segment lost 3 bases and the V segment lost 6 bases, leaving 13 bases of the junction unmatched.

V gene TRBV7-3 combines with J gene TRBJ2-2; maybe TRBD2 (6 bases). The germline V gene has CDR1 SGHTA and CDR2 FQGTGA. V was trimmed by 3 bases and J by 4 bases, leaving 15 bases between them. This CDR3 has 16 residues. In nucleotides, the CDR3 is TGTGCCAGCAGCTTCGGGGGTAGGGTTGTCACCGGGGAGCTGTTTTTT. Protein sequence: CASSFGGRVVTGELFF.

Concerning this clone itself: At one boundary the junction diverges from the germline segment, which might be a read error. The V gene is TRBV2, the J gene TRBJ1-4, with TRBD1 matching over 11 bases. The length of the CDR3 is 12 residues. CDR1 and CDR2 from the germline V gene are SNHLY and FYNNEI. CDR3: CASSGDWGTGGF. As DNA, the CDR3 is TGTGCCAGCAGTGGGGACTGGGGGACAGGGGGATTT.

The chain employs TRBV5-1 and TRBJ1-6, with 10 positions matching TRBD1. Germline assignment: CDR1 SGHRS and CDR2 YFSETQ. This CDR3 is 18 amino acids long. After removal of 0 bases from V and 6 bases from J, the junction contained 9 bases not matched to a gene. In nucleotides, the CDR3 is TGCGCCAGCAGCTTGGGACAGGGGGCGGTTTTGGGTAATTCACCCCTCCACTTT. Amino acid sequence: CASSLGQGAVLGNSPLHF.

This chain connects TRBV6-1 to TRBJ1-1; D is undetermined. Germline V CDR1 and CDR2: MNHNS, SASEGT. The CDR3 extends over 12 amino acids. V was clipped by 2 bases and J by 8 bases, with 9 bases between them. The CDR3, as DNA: TGTGCCAGCAGTGAACTCGGAGGCGAAGCTTTCTTT. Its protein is CASSELGGEAFF.

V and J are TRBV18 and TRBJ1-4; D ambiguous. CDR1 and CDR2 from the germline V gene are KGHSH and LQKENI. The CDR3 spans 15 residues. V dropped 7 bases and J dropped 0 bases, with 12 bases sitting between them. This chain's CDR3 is CASFSQQATNEKLFF. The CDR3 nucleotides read TGTGCCAGCTTCTCACAGCAGGCAACTAATGAAAAACTGTTTTTT.

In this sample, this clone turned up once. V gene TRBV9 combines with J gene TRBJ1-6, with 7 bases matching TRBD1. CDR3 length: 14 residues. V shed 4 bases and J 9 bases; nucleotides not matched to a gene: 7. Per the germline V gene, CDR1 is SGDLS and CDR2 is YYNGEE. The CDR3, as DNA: TGTGCCAGCAGCTTTACAGGGGAGGCTTCACCCCTCCACTTT. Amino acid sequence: CASSFTGEASPLHF.

CDR3 protein: CASRLQGGRSAGGGYTF. CDR3 in DNA: TGTGCCAGCAGGTTACAGGGGGGGAGGTCCGCAGGCGGTGGCTACACCTTC. The chain has TRBV2 and TRBJ1-2, with 8 bases fitting TRBD1. V lost 6 bases and J lost 7; bases outside the gene matches: 19. The CDR3 contains 17 residues. Germline V lookup: CDR1 SNHLY, CDR2 FYNNEI.

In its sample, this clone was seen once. In DNA form, the CDR3 reads TGTGCCAGTAGCAAGCATAGCGGGGGGAACTACGAGCAGTACTTC. Translated, it gives CASSKHSGGNYEQYF. J is TRBJ2-7 and V is TRBV19; TRBD2 agrees at 10 bases. The germline V gene has CDR1 LNHDA and CDR2 SQIVND (reference sequence). The CDR3 sequence is 15 residues long. J was trimmed by 3 bases and V by 6 bases; bases with no gene match: 8.

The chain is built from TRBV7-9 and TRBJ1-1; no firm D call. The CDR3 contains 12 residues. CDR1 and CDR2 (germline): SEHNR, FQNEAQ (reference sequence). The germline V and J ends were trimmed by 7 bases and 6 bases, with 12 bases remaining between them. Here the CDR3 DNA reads TGTGCCAGCACCCTCCCTGGAGCTGAAGCTTTCTTT. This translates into CASTLPGAEAFF.

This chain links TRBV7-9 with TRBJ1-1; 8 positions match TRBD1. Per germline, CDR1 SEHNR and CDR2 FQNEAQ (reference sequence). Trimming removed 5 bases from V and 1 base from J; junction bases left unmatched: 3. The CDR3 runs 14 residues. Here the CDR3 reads CASSPGQGNTEAFF. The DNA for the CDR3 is TGTGCCAGCAGCCCCGGACAGGGGAACACTGAAGCTTTCTTT.

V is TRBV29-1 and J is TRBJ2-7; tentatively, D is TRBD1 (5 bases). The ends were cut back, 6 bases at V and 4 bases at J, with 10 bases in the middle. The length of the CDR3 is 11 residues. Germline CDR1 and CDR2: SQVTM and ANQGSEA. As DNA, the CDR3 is TGCAGCGTAGCCGACAGATACGAGCAGTACTTC. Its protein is CSVADRYEQYF.

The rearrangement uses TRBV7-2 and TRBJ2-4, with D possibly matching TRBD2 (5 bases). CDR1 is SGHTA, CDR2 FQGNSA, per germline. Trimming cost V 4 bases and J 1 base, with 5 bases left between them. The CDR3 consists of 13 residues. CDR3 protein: CASSWEAKNIQYF. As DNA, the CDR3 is TGTGCCAGCAGCTGGGAGGCCAAAAACATTCAGTACTTC. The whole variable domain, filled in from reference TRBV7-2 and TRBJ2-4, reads GAGVSQSPSNKVTEKGKDVELRCDPISGHTALYWYRQSLGQGLEFLIYFQGNSAPDKSGLPSDRFSAERTGGSVSTLTIQRTQQEDSAVYLCASSWEAKNIQYFGAGTRLSVL.